This T cell receptor beta chain was profiled in a study of blood T cell repertoires in COVID-19. Study context: The samples span acute and convalescent COVID-19 from the United States, Italy and Spain. PBMCs, B-cell-depleted T cells, or T cells were the source of the cDNA or gDNA that made up the material.

The V and J ends lost 11 bases and 2 bases, in that order; junction bases with no gene match: 8. The CDR3 contains 13 residues. Germline CDR1 reads ENHRY; CDR2 reads SYGVKD. Produced via immunoSEQ multiplex PCR; TCRdb's table is partial and in-frame only. Of roughly 180,000 clones in the sample, approximately 88% were seen once. The TCR originated in a woman between 40 and 50 years old with COVID-19, enrolled during active disease. The sample was peripheral blood. This chain joins TRBV10-3 and TRBJ2-7, with TRBD2 matching over 8 bases. This CDR3 reads CAVAGHITYEQYF. CDR3 coding DNA: TGTGCCGTAGCGGGACATATAACCTACGAGCAGTACTTC.